This T cell receptor (beta chain) was obtained from a study of T cell repertoires in cytomegalovirus infection. Looking at the study overall: Matching HLA type and CMV infection were both indicated by public TCR beta signatures. Study-wide findings and caveats: Identification of carriers of CMV plus the relevant HLA was achieved through cumulative public TCR beta family frequency. HLA-C-restricted TCR beta clonotypes specific for CMV led the ex vivo response.

The table lists this clonotype with many counts. What it recognizes is unknown. Trimming cost V 4 bases and J 0 bases; bases outside gene matches: 8. From germline, CDR1 is DFQATT and CDR2 SNEGSKA (reference sequence). The CDR3 length is 16 residues. TCRdb used MiXCR to reprocess the reads, holding one entry per CDR3 protein. The sample lists almost 500,000 distinct CDR3 sequences, over 9% seen once, with 9.5% to 13% in the top ten. The sequencing sample was made of PBMCs. The rearrangement uses TRBV20-1 and TRBJ2-1; 8 bases map to TRBD2. This TCR came from a human donor in good health (CMV status not recorded). Some clones in this sample may be carry-over from other donors' samples. Here the CDR3 DNA reads TGCAGTGCTACCATAGGCGGGAGGTTCTCCTACAATGAGCAGTTCTTC. Translated: CSATIGGRFSYNEQFF.